These 19 T cell receptor beta chains share one sample of origin, sequenced in a study of early T cells in non-severe SARS-CoV-2 infection. TCRdb fed the 5' RACE reads into MiXCR, producing one record per CDR3 protein. The sample records tens of thousands of distinct CDR3 sequences, 12% being singletons. Sequencing was done on a sample of whole blood. Receptors originate from an adult who was a healthcare worker with PCR-confirmed SARS-CoV-2 infection or an uninfected control (not recorded which).

This clonotype was seen repeatedly, ten times or more. The CDR3 sequence: CSASGQGNLGGSTDTQYF. The CDR3 DNA reads TGCAGTGCTAGCGGGCAGGGGAATTTGGGGGGTTCCACAGATACGCAGTATTTT. V is TRBV20-1 and J is TRBJ2-3; D is tentatively TRBD1 or TRBD2 (6 bases each). Per germline, CDR1 DFQATT and CDR2 SNEGSKA (reference sequence). The CDR3 is 18 amino acids. Trimming left V 3 bases short and J 2 bases short, with 24 bases between.

The chain uses TRBV21-1 and TRBJ2-5; the D call in the table, TRBD1, was not verified against the DNA. TRBV21-1 is reported as a pseudogene. The CDR3 loop spans 13 amino acids. CDR3 coding DNA: TGTGCCCCCGAGTCGGACACCCAAGAGACCCAGTACTTC. Its translation is CAPESDTQETQYF.

This clonotype was picked up many times. This chain connects TRBV15 to TRBJ2-2, with a tentative D call TRBD1 (5 bases). V lost 2 bases and J 3 bases, leaving 10 bases between the germline ends. This CDR3 comprises 15 residues. Germline values: CDR1 LNHNV, CDR2 YYDKDF (reference sequence). CDR3 bases: TGTGCCACCAGCAGATGGAGCAGGGACACCGGGGAGCTGTTTTTT. Protein product: CATSRWSRDTGELFF. Full variable domain (remainder filled in from reference TRBV15 and TRBJ2-2): DAMVIQNPRYQVTQFGKPVTLSCSQTLNHNVMYWYQQKSSQAPKLLFHYYDKDFNNEADTPDNFQSRRPNTSFCFLDIRSPGLGDTAMYLCATSRWSRDTGELFFGEGSRLTVL.

The chain couples TRBV10-3 to TRBJ2-5, with D hard to call. Trimming took off 6 bases at V and 4 bases at J, with 18 bases between the two ends. Germline CDR1 reads ENHRY; CDR2 reads SYGVKD. CDR3 size: 15 residues. Here the CDR3 DNA reads TGTGCCATCAGCCCAGGTTTGCCCTTAGGAGAGACCCAGTACTTC. Translating it yields CAISPGLPLGETQYF.

This chain uses TRBV11-2 with TRBJ1-1, with D possibly TRBD1 on 6 matching bases. V was clipped by 1 base and J by 6 bases, with 15 bases between them. The germline V gene encodes CDR1 SGHAT and CDR2 FQNNGV. The CDR3 runs to 15 residues. The CDR3 coding sequence is TGTGCCAGCAGCTTAGGCCCCACAGGGAAGGCTGAAGCTTTCTTT. Translating gives CASSLGPTGKAEAFF. Full variable domain (remainder filled in from reference TRBV11-2 and TRBJ1-1): EAGVAQSPRYKIIEKRQSVAFWCNPISGHATLYWYQQILGQGPKLLIQFQNNGVVDDSQLPKDRFSAERLKGVDSTLKIQPAKLEDSAVYLCASSLGPTGKAEAFFGQGTRLTVV.

The gene calls are TRBV7-2 and TRBJ2-1; D not resolved. Trimming took off 2 bases at V and 2 bases at J, with 7 bases between the two ends. Germline loops: CDR1 SGHTA, CDR2 FQGNSA. This CDR3 region has 14 residues. CDR3 nucleotide sequence: TGTGCCAGCAGCTTAATCCTGGCCTACAATGAGCAGTTCTTC. Translation: CASSLILAYNEQFF. Together with reference TRBV7-2 and TRBJ2-1, the CDR3 gives the full variable domain: GAGVSQSPSNKVTEKGKDVELRCDPISGHTALYWYRQSLGQGLEFLIYFQGNSAPDKSGLPSDRFSAERTGGSVSTLTIQRTQQEDSAVYLCASSLILAYNEQFFGPGTRLTVL.

This clonotype was observed a few times. The V gene is TRBV27, the J gene TRBJ1-2, with TRBD1 identical over 8 bases. Per germline, CDR1 MNHEY and CDR2 SMNVEV (reference sequence). The V and J ends lost 6 bases and 4 bases, in that order; junction bases with no gene match: 10. The CDR3 runs 15 residues. CDR3 in DNA: TGTGCCAGCAGGGAGAACAGGGGGGTGGTCTATGGCTACACCTTC. Encoded protein: CASRENRGVVYGYTF.

This clonotype showed up many times. The chain links TRBV5-1 to TRBJ2-1, with 7 bases lining up with TRBD2. CDR1 and CDR2 (germline): SGHRS, YFSETQ. The CDR3 extends over 13 amino acids. J lost 5 bases, V lost 5 bases, and 4 bases had no gene match. CDR3 DNA: TGCGCCAGCAGTTCCAGCGGGGACAATGAGCAGTTCTTC. This gives the protein CASSSSGDNEQFF.

This clonotype showed up just a few times. The rearrangement links TRBV7-2 to TRBJ2-1; TRBD2 matches 7 bases. This CDR3 is built from 15 residues. V dropped 5 bases and J dropped 7; count of bases not matched to a gene: 11. Germline V CDR1 and CDR2: SGHTA, FQGNSA. CDR3 coding DNA: TGTGCCAGCAGCCTTAGCGGGCCCGGCGGGAATGAGCAGTTCTTC. The encoded protein is CASSLSGPGGNEQFF.

The J gene is TRBJ2-7, the V gene TRBV6-5; D is possibly TRBD1 (6 bases). The germline CDR1 and CDR2 sequences are MNHEY and SVGAGI. The V and J ends lost 6 bases and 2 bases respectively, with 11 bases between them. The CDR3 contains 13 residues. The CDR3 nucleotides read TGTGCCAGCAGCCCTCCAGGGGCCTACGAGCAGTACTTC. Translated, it gives CASSPPGAYEQYF.

In its sample, this clonotype was seen a few times. The chain recombines TRBV20-1 with TRBJ2-1, with no clear D. The germline V gene encodes CDR1 DFQATT and CDR2 SNEGSKA (reference sequence). This CDR3 region has 14 residues. Trimming cost V 0 bases and J 7 bases, with 13 bases left between them. CDR3 bases: TGCAGTGCTAGAGAAGGGTTAGGTTTGAATGAGCAGTTCTTC. It specifies CSAREGLGLNEQFF.

This clonotype occurred many times. The chain is built from TRBV27 and TRBJ1-4; D is ambiguous. Trimming took off 7 bases at V and 0 bases at J, with 9 bases between the two ends. This CDR3 is built from 14 residues. Germline lookup yields CDR1 MNHEY and CDR2 SMNVEV (reference sequence). CDR3 sequence: CASMTRATNEKLFF. The CDR3 coding sequence is TGTGCCAGCATGACTCGAGCAACTAATGAAAAACTGTTTTTT.

A few counts support this clonotype. The chain carries TRBV12-3 or TRBV12-4 and TRBJ2-7, with 7 bases that match TRBD1. After removal of 5 bases from V and 5 bases from J, the junction contained 6 bases not matched to a gene. The CDR3 is 13 amino acids. The CDR3 DNA is TGTGCCAGCAGTGATAACAGGGGAGACGAGCAGTACTTC. Amino acids: CASSDNRGDEQYF.

The V call is TRBV7-9, the J call TRBJ2-3, with D possibly called TRBD1 or TRBD2 (5 bases each). CDR1 SEHNR and CDR2 FQNEAQ come from the germline V gene (reference sequence). The CDR3 totals 15 residues. The V gene lost 2 bases and the J gene lost 4 bases, with 13 bases spanning the gap. CDR3 coding DNA: TGTGCCAGCAGCTTACCGCAGGGAGTGCCAGATACGCAGTATTTT. This sequence encodes CASSLPQGVPDTQYF.

The chain has TRBV10-3 and TRBJ1-2; no definite D call. Trimming removed 10 bases from V and 0 bases from J, with 12 bases in between. Germline loops: CDR1 ENHRY, CDR2 SYGVKD. CDR3 length equals 13 residues. The CDR3 is CASETVPNYGYTF. DNA of the CDR3: TGTGCCAGCGAAACAGTCCCTAACTATGGCTACACCTTC.

V and J are TRBV28 and TRBJ1-4; perhaps TRBD1 as D (6 bases). The CDR3 spans 11 residues. From germline, CDR1 is MDHEN and CDR2 SYDVKM. The CDR3 nucleotides are TGTGCAACCAGGGGAGGGGAAAAACTGTTTTTT. Translating gives CATRGGEKLFF.

The chain is built from TRBV7-2 and TRBJ2-1; D is unresolved. This CDR3 is 12 amino acids long. Trimming took off 5 bases at V and 8 bases at J, with 10 bases between the two ends. Germline V CDR1 and CDR2: SGHTA, FQGNSA. CDR3 protein: CASSPRAHEQFF. The DNA for the CDR3 is TGTGCCAGCAGCCCCCGGGCCCATGAGCAGTTCTTC.

CDR3 region: CAISELSVTSYEQYF. The CDR3, as DNA: TGTGCCATCAGTGAGTTGTCAGTGACCTCCTACGAGCAGTACTTC. This sequence joins TRBV10-3 and TRBJ2-7; no firm D call. The germline V gene has CDR1 ENHRY and CDR2 SYGVKD. The CDR3 is 15 amino acids. Trimming removed 1 base from V and 0 bases from J, with 10 bases in between.

This clonotype was found once. This sequence joins TRBV4-2 and TRBJ2-7; maybe TRBD1 (7 bases). Trimming pared 0 bases from V and 6 bases from J, leaving 15 bases between. Germline V lookup: CDR1 LGHNA, CDR2 YNFKEQ. The CDR3 sequence is 15 residues long. The CDR3 loop is CASSQEGAGGSEQYF. In DNA, the CDR3 is TGTGCCAGCAGCCAAGAGGGAGCAGGGGGGTCCGAGCAGTACTTC.